Reported below is one TCR beta chain. Its target is not known. Treatment in this sample: around 19 received Ad26.COV2.S at low or high dose, single or two shots; 5 received placebo; per-sample allocation not given. Specimens were obtained on day 63 following the first vaccine or placebo injection. What was given as vaccine was an Ad26 vector encoding Wuhan-strain SARS-CoV-2 spike. These data originate in a study of Ad26.COV2.S vaccination and SARS-CoV-2 variants. Across the study: Each vaccinee took Ad26.COV2.S intramuscularly, once or twice 56 days apart. Regarding the study as a whole: Estimates derived from TCR breadth and depth analyses may have underestimated total T cell responses. Placebo recipients and vaccine recipients were similar in non-spike TCR breadth.

The CDR3 spans 17 residues. V was shortened by 3 bases and J by 2 bases, with 20 bases between the two germline ends. Germline CDR1 and CDR2: SGHVS and FQNEAQ. TCRdb keeps only in-frame clones here, not all; method: immunoSEQ multiplex PCR. The repertoire holds about 440,000 clones, with around 91% as singletons. The rearrangement links TRBV7-8 to TRBJ2-7, with D hard to call. The sample in question was peripheral blood, obtained in a trial of Ad26.COV2.S vaccine versus placebo. This receptor was identified in a person between 18 and 65 years old who received the Ad26.COV2.S COVID-19 vaccine or a placebo. The CDR3 here is CASSLSVTRGVAYEQYF. The CDR3 DNA follows: TGTGCCAGCAGCTTGTCTGTGACCCGTGGGGTCGCCTACGAGCAGTACTTC.